The present TCR beta chain was sequenced within a study of cytomegalovirus exposure and HLA in healthy donors. Study at large: The same platform was used for the 100 to 150 validation repertoires as for the roughly 670 first-cohort repertoires, as reported in a later analysis. Study conclusions and caveats: Researchers reported that a few CMV-associated chains were confirmed in vitro as CMV antigen-specific. Researchers counted some 150 TCR beta chains as cytomegalovirus-associated.

Repertoires were generated with immunoSEQ multiplex PCR, while TCRdb's copy carries only in-frame clones and drops some. Of about 150,000 clones detected, 70% to 85% appear once; the ten largest clones hold 25% to 30%. The donors were members of the validation cohort, which comprised more than 90 subjects and was separate from the first cohort of 666 subjects. About this clone: What it binds is unknown.

This CDR3 is built from 14 residues. Germline V gene lookup returns CDR1 SNHLY and CDR2 FYNNEI. Between the trimmed V and J ends, which lost 7 bases and 2 bases, there was a span of 11 bases. The chain combines TRBV2 with TRBJ2-2; D possibly corresponds to TRBD1 (5 bases). Sequencing input: PBMCs. The TCR was taken from a man younger than 45 in good health and CMV-seropositive. The CDR3 sequence is CASTRTPNTGELFF. The DNA for the CDR3 is TGTGCCAGCACCAGGACACCCAACACCGGGGAGCTGTTTTTT.